A single T cell receptor beta chain is shown here with its context. This sample stems from a study of cytomegalovirus exposure and HLA in healthy donors. V dropped 3 bases and J dropped 7; count of bases not matched to a gene: 8. Germline loops: CDR1 MNHEY, CDR2 SMNVEV (reference sequence). The CDR3 spans 15 residues. The repertoire was sequenced with immunoSEQ multiplex PCR; TCRdb's copy has only in-frame clones and lacks some. The sample consists of under 100,000 clones, 95% to 97% of them appearing once. This receptor was taken from a man between 18 and 35 years old in good health and CMV-seronegative. Sequencing was performed on PBMCs. The J gene is TRBJ2-1, the V gene TRBV27; 8 positions agree with TRBD2. CDR3 in amino acids: CASSFRGGGRNEQFF. The CDR3 DNA reads TGTGCCAGCAGTTTCAGGGGCGGCGGGAGGAATGAGCAGTTCTTC.